The 15 T cell receptor beta chains below all came from one sample that was sequenced in a study of blood T cell repertoires in COVID-19 (dated by TCRdb to the early 2020s). Libraries were constructed by the immunoSEQ multiplex PCR assay. The source is immuneACCESS, and TCRdb retained only in-frame sequences with V and J called. Part of the clones is not carried over; for the studies checked, unresolved V genes explain less than half of this, and the remainder is unexplained. The sample table contains approximately 180,000 clones; only one count was recorded for around 85% of them. The ten largest account for roughly 9.8% of the sample. Sample: peripheral blood. The receptors were gathered from a woman aged 80 or over with acute or convalescent COVID-19.

This clone was observed a handful of times. The chain is built from TRBV5-1 and TRBJ2-7; the match to TRBD2 covers 13 bases. This CDR3 is built from 15 residues. V gave up 3 bases and J gave up 5 bases; unmatched junction bases: 5. Germline assignment: CDR1 SGHRS and CDR2 YFSETQ. The CDR3 protein is CASSSGLAGVNEQYF. The CDR3 coding sequence is TGCGCCAGCAGCTCTGGACTAGCGGGAGTCAACGAGCAGTACTTC.

The chain joins TRBV19 to TRBJ2-5, with 11 bases that match TRBD2. CDR1 is LNHDA, CDR2 SQIVND, per germline (reference sequence). Losses at the gene ends were 5 bases for V and 2 bases for J; bases not matched to a gene: 7. CDR3 length: 16 residues. CDR3 nucleotide sequence: TGTGCCAGTAGTTCTTCGATAGCGGGGGGGCAAGAGACCCAGTACTTC. As protein: CASSSSIAGGQETQYF.

The chain combines TRBV4-1 with TRBJ2-6, with D hard to call. The CDR3 runs 18 residues. V lost 0 bases, J lost 0 bases, and 12 bases lay in between. Germline V CDR1 and CDR2: MGHRA, YSYEKL. The CDR3 reads CASSQDPGFPSGANVLTF. Here the CDR3 DNA reads TGCGCCAGCAGCCAAGATCCGGGTTTTCCCTCTGGGGCCAACGTCCTGACTTTC.

The chain combines TRBV5-1 with TRBJ2-2; the D is unclear. V shed 9 bases and J shed 1 base, with 10 bases lying between them. There are 13 residues in the CDR3. The germline gives CDR1 SGHRS, CDR2 YFSETQ. As DNA, the CDR3 is TGCGCCACCCCTGCGGAGAACACCGGGGAGCTGTTTTTT. It encodes CATPAENTGELFF.

The V gene is TRBV5-4, the J gene TRBJ2-2, with D possibly matching TRBD2 (6 bases). The CDR3 length is 16 residues. Germline V gene sequence: CDR1 SGHNT, CDR2 YYREEE (reference sequence). V dropped 2 bases and J dropped 0 bases, with 11 bases sitting between them. The CDR3 sequence: CASSLRRATNTGELFF. For the CDR3, the DNA is TGTGCCAGCAGCTTAAGGAGGGCTACGAACACCGGGGAGCTGTTTTTT.

The V call is TRBV21-1, the J call TRBJ2-2; TRBD1, the table's D call, was not compared with the DNA. TRBV21-1 constitutes a pseudogene. This CDR3 is built from 15 residues. In DNA form, the CDR3 reads TGTGCCAGCACCCTTGGACAGGAGAACACCGGGGAGCTGTTTTTT. This codes for CASTLGQENTGELFF.

CDR3 coding DNA: TGCAGTGCTAGTCTCGGGGGGTGGGGTGAGCAGTTCTTC. Its translation is CSASLGGWGEQFF. V usage is TRBV20-1 and J usage is TRBJ2-1; 7 bases align to TRBD2. CDR1 and CDR2 from the germline V gene are DFQATT and SNEGSKA (reference sequence). The CDR3 is 13 amino acids. With V trimmed by 3 bases and J by 9 bases, 8 bases remained unmatched.

The chain uses TRBV4-1 and TRBJ2-1; weak D call: TRBD2 (6 bases). V was clipped by 1 base and J by 2 bases, with 6 bases between them. Germline assignment: CDR1 MGHRA and CDR2 YSYEKL. This CDR3 has 14 amino acids. As DNA, the CDR3 is TGCGCCAGCAGCCAAGGCGGGGCCTACAATGAGCAGTTCTTC. It yields the protein CASSQGGAYNEQFF.

CDR3 nucleotides: TGTGCCAGCAGTTACCTCCCCGGGACTAGCTATCACAATGAGCAGTTCTTC. Translated, it gives CASSYLPGTSYHNEQFF. This sequence joins TRBV6-2 or TRBV6-3 and TRBJ2-1, with TRBD2 identical over 9 bases. The CDR3 is made up of 17 amino acids. V lost 2 bases, J lost 5 bases, and 10 bases stayed unmatched. Germline V lookup: CDR1 MNHEY, CDR2 SVGEGT.

The genes are TRBV6-5 and TRBJ2-2; D not certain. V shed 4 bases and J shed 8 bases, with 20 bases lying between them. Germline CDR1 MNHEY, CDR2 SVGAGI. The CDR3 has 16 amino acids. CDR3 loop: CASSLRQEVPLGELFF. The CDR3 DNA follows: TGTGCCAGCAGTTTACGGCAAGAGGTGCCTCTGGGGGAGCTGTTTTTT.

This clone is large (0.1 to 1%) within its sample. The same CDR3 arises from other DNA sequences in this sample as well. This sequence joins TRBV19 and TRBJ2-7; 9 positions match TRBD2. V gave up 3 bases and J gave up 7 bases; unmatched junction bases: 10. The CDR3 has 15 amino acids. Germline V gene data show CDR1 as LNHDA and CDR2 as SQIVND (reference sequence). The DNA of the CDR3 is TGTGCCAGTAGTATTTCCAGCGGGAGGCCCGGAGAGCAGTACTTC. It is translated as CASSISSGRPGEQYF.

The chain employs TRBV9 and TRBJ2-5; D unclear. Deletions cut 5 bases from V and 9 bases from J, with 14 bases between. This CDR3 comprises 12 residues. Germline values: CDR1 SGDLS, CDR2 YYNGEE. The CDR3 DNA is TGTGCCAGCAGTCCCGATACAATGGCCCAGTACTTC. This codes for CASSPDTMAQYF.

The chain employs TRBV29-1 and TRBJ2-3; D is uncertain. V gave up 4 bases and J gave up 1 base, with 3 bases separating them. CDR3 length: 11 residues. CDR1 is SQVTM, CDR2 ANQGSEA, per germline. CDR3 bases: TGCAGCGTTGGAGGCACAGATACGCAGTATTTT. Translating gives CSVGGTDTQYF.

CDR3 DNA sequence: TGCGCCAGCAGCTTAAGGTCAGGGGGACCCTACGAGCAGTACTTC. This translates into CASSLRSGGPYEQYF. The chain recombines TRBV5-1 with TRBJ2-7; 7 bases are shared with TRBD1. Germline V gene lookup returns CDR1 SGHRS and CDR2 YFSETQ. V dropped 2 bases and J dropped 2; count of bases not matched to a gene: 7. The CDR3 is 15 amino acids.

J is TRBJ1-2 and V is TRBV11-2; 7 positions agree with TRBD1. V was pared by 5 bases and J by 13 bases, with 16 bases of the junction left unmatched. Germline lookup yields CDR1 SGHAT and CDR2 FQNNGV. This CDR3 is built from 14 residues. CDR3 coding DNA: TGTGCCAGCAGCGTACAAGGGACAGATGGGGCTAGCACCTTC. Its translation: CASSVQGTDGASTF.